Listed here are 15 T cell receptor beta chains from one sample, sequenced in a study of OX40 agonist ivuxolimab in advanced cancers. This table comes from immunoSEQ multiplex PCR, and its TCRdb copy is limited to in-frame clones, with some not included. The sample yields tens of thousands of clones, around 80% seen once. The sample here was CD4+ or CD8+ T cells sorted from blood, taken in a trial of the OX40 agonist ivuxolimab. The receptor source for this set is an adult with an advanced solid tumor such as melanoma, head and neck, liver or kidney cancer.

The chain joins TRBV30 to TRBJ1-1; possible D gene TRBD1, 5 bases. The CDR3 has 15 residues. Germline V gives CDR1 GTSNPN, CDR2 SVGIG (reference sequence). V was shortened by 2 bases and J by 1 base, with 14 bases between the two germline ends. The CDR3 loop reads CAWSRLGQGNTEAFF. The CDR3 bases are TGTGCCTGGAGTAGGTTGGGGCAAGGGAACACTGAAGCTTTCTTT. Full variable domain (rest looked up from reference TRBV30 and TRBJ1-1): SQTIHQWPATLVQPVGSPLSLECTVEGTSNPNLYWYRQAAGRGLQLLFYSVGIGQISSEVPQNLSASRPQDRQFILSSKKLLLSDSGFYLCAWSRLGQGNTEAFFGQGTRLTVV.

The CDR3 DNA is TGTGCCAGCAGTCCGACAGGTGAGGGGCTTATGGTGCGGCCCCAGCATTTT. Translated, it gives CASSPTGEGLMVRPQHF. The J gene is TRBJ1-5, the V gene TRBV5-5; D might be TRBD1 (6 bases). In germline, CDR1 is SGHKS, CDR2 YYEKEE (reference sequence). Trimming removed 5 bases from V and 9 bases from J, with 27 bases in between. This CDR3 spans 17 amino acids. Full variable domain (remainder filled in from reference TRBV5-5 and TRBJ1-5): DAGVTQSPTHLIKTRGQQVTLRCSPISGHKSVSWYQQVLGQGPQFIFQYYEKEERGRGNFPDRFSARQFPNYSSELNVNALLLGDSALYLCASSPTGEGLMVRPQHFGDGTRLSIL.

The table lists this clone with a few counts. This chain connects TRBV5-1 to TRBJ2-3; possible D gene TRBD1, 6 bases. This CDR3 spans 14 amino acids. Germline V gene lookup returns CDR1 SGHRS and CDR2 YFSETQ. Trimming pared 5 bases from V and 3 bases from J, leaving 13 bases between. CDR3: CASSTDSPTDTQYF. CDR3 nucleotides: TGCGCCAGCAGTACGGACAGCCCGACAGATACGCAGTATTTT.

This clone came up a few times. The chain couples TRBV28 to TRBJ1-2, with D uncertain. V lost 3 bases, J lost 8 bases, and 19 bases lay in between. CDR1 MDHEN and CDR2 SYDVKM come from the germline V gene. The CDR3 is 15 residues long. CDR3 sequence (DNA): TGTGCCAGCAGTTTGGGGAGTAAGGGAAGAGAAGGCTACACCTTC. Its protein product is CASSLGSKGREGYTF.

This sequence joins TRBV4-1 and TRBJ1-1, with 8 bases fitting TRBD1. Germline CDR1 MGHRA, CDR2 YSYEKL. The V segment lost 0 bases and the J segment 4 bases; nucleotides outside the gene matches: 10. The length of the CDR3 is 17 residues. This CDR3 is CASSQEVARGLSTEAFF. Here the CDR3 DNA reads TGCGCCAGCAGCCAAGAGGTGGCCAGGGGGCTGAGCACTGAAGCTTTCTTT.

The rearrangement joins TRBV7-2 to TRBJ2-3; no firm D call. V dropped 5 bases and J dropped 2 bases, with 8 bases sitting between them. Germline V gives CDR1 SGHTA, CDR2 FQGNSA. The CDR3 totals 13 residues. The chain's CDR3 is CASSPRLTDTQYF. DNA for the CDR3: TGTGCCAGCAGCCCGAGGCTCACAGATACGCAGTATTTT.

The V gene is TRBV2, the J gene TRBJ2-1, with 10 bases lining up with TRBD1. The CDR3 is made up of 18 amino acids. Germline-derived CDR1 and CDR2 are SNHLY and FYNNEI. V dropped 4 bases and J dropped 8; count of bases not matched to a gene: 17. The CDR3 sequence: CASSGPILHGQGGDEQFF. For the CDR3, the DNA is TGTGCCAGCAGTGGACCCATACTTCATGGACAGGGGGGCGATGAGCAGTTCTTC.

This rearrangement joins TRBV27 to TRBJ1-2, with 7 bases that match TRBD1. The CDR3 covers 13 residues. The V segment lost 6 bases and the J segment 4 bases; nucleotides outside the gene matches: 5. The germline V gene has CDR1 MNHEY and CDR2 SMNVEV (reference sequence). The CDR3 nucleotides read TGTGCCAGCAGGACAGGGCAAGGCTATGGCTACACCTTC. Encoded protein: CASRTGQGYGYTF.

This chain uses TRBV2 with TRBJ2-5; maybe TRBD2 (7 bases). The germline gives CDR1 SNHLY, CDR2 FYNNEI. The CDR3 is made up of 16 amino acids. With 2 bases removed from V and 2 bases from J, the gap between germline ends came to 15 bases. DNA of the CDR3: TGTGCCAGCAGTGAACTTCGGGGGGCGGTTCAAGAGACCCAGTACTTC. Translated: CASSELRGAVQETQYF.

J is TRBJ2-1 and V is TRBV11-2; 9 positions agree with TRBD2. CDR1 is SGHAT, CDR2 FQNNGV, per germline. V was clipped by 1 base and J by 4 bases; unmatched bases: 2. This CDR3 contains 15 residues. CDR3: CASSLGGGAYNEQFF. The CDR3 bases are TGTGCCAGCAGCTTAGGCGGGGGGGCGTACAATGAGCAGTTCTTC.

This chain links TRBV6-5 with TRBJ2-7, with D tentatively TRBD2 (7 bases). The germline CDR1 and CDR2 sequences are MNHEY and SVGAGI. The V gene lost 5 bases and the J gene lost 2 bases, with 13 bases spanning the gap. This CDR3 contains 14 residues. In DNA, the CDR3 is TGTGCCAGCAGTCTACAGGGACTACCCTACGAGCAGTACTTC. Residues: CASSLQGLPYEQYF.

The CDR3 loop is CASSGQGRGEAFF. The CDR3, as DNA: TGTGCCAGCTCAGGACAGGGAAGGGGCGAAGCTTTCTTT. The chain has TRBV18 and TRBJ1-1; 8 nucleotides align to TRBD1. The CDR3 totals 13 residues. V was pared by 5 bases and J by 8 bases, with 7 bases of the junction left unmatched. Germline V gene lookup returns CDR1 KGHSH and CDR2 LQKENI.

This clone occurred once. This chain links TRBV6-5 with TRBJ1-5; no firm D call. Trimming pared 6 bases from V and 1 base from J, leaving 7 bases between. CDR3 length: 13 residues. Germline V gives CDR1 MNHEY, CDR2 SVGAGI. In DNA form, the CDR3 reads TGTGCCAGCAGCCCCAGGAGCAATCAGCCCCAGCATTTT. It yields the protein CASSPRSNQPQHF.

J is TRBJ2-7 and V is TRBV2, with 8 nucleotides matching TRBD2. This CDR3 region has 14 residues. With 6 bases clipped from V and 4 bases from J, the junction kept 8 bases outside the gene matches. CDR1 SNHLY and CDR2 FYNNEI come from the germline V gene. CDR3 sequence (DNA): TGTGCCAGCAGCCAAGCGGGGGTTCGGTACGAGCAGTACTTC. Protein sequence: CASSQAGVRYEQYF.

There are a few counts of this clone. The rearrangement joins TRBV27 to TRBJ2-7; D is possibly TRBD2 (5 bases). The CDR3 spans 15 residues. Trimming shortened V by 5 bases and J by 6 bases, and 20 bases separated the two germline ends. Germline V CDR1 and CDR2: MNHEY, SMNVEV (reference sequence). CDR3: CASSPWTGRVGEQYF. The CDR3 region has the DNA TGTGCCAGCAGTCCTTGGACTGGTCGGGTCGGCGAGCAGTACTTC.